The entry below gives a single TCR beta chain sequence along with its context. The sample comes from a study of blood T cell repertoires in COVID-19. Study summary: Sources were T cells, B-cell-depleted T cells, or PBMCs; the material itself was cDNA or gDNA.

There are 22 residues in the CDR3. Trimming cost V 3 bases and J 0 bases, with 32 bases left between them. Germline CDR1 is SGDLS and CDR2 is YYNGEE. Per the original data handling: The authors estimated nucleated cell counts from reference gene primer amplification. Clones were read by immunoSEQ multiplex PCR, and TCRdb kept only the in-frame ones, dropping some. V, J and clone size are those of that table, while D and trimming were read from the DNA. The table lists under 250,000 clones, 80% to 90% of them singletons. This chain links TRBV9 with TRBJ2-3; D is possibly TRBD2 (6 bases). Sequences were obtained from peripheral blood. This clonotype was sampled from a woman aged 60-70 years who had recovered from COVID-19. The DNA for the CDR3 is TGTGCCAGCAGCGACTTCCGGCGGCCGGGGAGCGGGTCACCTTCTAGCACAGATACGCAGTATTTT. Its protein is CASSDFRRPGSGSPSSTDTQYF.